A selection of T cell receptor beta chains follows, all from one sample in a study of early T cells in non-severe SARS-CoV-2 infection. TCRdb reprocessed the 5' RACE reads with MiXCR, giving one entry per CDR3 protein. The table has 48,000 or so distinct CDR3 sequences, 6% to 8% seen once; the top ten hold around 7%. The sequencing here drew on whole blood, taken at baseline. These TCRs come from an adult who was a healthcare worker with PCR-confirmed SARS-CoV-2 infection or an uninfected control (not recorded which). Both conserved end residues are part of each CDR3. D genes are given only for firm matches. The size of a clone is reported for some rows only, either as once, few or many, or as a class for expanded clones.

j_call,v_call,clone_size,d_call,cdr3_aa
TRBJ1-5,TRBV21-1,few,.,CASRTDRGDNQPQHF
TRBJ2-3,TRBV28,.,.,CASSATGTPEADTQYF
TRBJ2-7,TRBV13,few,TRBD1,CASSYTGEPYEQYF
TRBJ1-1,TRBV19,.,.,CASSMGFVNTEAFF
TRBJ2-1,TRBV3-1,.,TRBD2,CAIASGKNNEQFF
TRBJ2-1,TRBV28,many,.,CASSTQGGVLYNEQFF
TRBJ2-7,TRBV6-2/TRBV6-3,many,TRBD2,CASTTTSGSPSYEQYF
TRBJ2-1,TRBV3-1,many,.,CASTGDPYNEQFF
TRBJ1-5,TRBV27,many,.,CASSGTGGSNQPQHF
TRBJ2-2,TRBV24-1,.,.,CATSDPGEANTGELFF
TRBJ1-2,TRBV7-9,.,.,CASSLVPVDYGYTF
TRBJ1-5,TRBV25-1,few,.,CASSEGNQPQHF
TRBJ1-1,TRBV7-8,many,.,CASSPGPFNTEAFF
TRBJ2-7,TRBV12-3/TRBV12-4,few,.,CASSLGQLYEQYF
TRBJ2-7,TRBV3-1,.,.,CASSRTFAYEQYF
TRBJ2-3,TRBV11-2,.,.,CASSSGTGRTDTQYF
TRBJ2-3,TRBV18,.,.,CASSTDGSTDTQYF
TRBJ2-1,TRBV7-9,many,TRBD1,CASSSGQGAKNEQFF
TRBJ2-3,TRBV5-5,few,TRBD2,CASSLPLAGGDTQYF
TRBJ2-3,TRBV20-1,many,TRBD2,CSASPQAGAPPDTQYF
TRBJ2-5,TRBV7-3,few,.,CASSAQPGETQYF
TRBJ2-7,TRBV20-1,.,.,CSATSASSYEQYF
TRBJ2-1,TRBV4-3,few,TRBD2,CASSQSAPGLAVSSYNEQFF
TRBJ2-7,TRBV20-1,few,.,CSATSPGLSLTYEQYF
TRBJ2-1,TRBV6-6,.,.,CASSHDRKGQFF
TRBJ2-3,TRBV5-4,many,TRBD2,CASGAGGVADTQYF
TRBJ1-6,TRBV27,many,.,CASSLKDKNSPLHF
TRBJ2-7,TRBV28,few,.,CASRDSIREQYF
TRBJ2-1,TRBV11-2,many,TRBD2,CASSLRLAGVGEQFF
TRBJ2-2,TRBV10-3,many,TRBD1,CAISNRGTNTGELFF
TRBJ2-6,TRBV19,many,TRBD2,CASSPLAGGSGANVLTF
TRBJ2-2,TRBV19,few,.,CASSIVKGTVNTGELFF
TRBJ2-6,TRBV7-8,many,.,CASSLNSGANVLTF
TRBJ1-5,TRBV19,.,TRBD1,CASSPRTGGNSNQPQHF
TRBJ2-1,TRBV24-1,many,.,CATSGRAVQSNNEQFF
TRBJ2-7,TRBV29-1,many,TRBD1,CSGTDRGGGSEYF
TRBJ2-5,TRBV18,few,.,CASSPQRTGSKETQYF
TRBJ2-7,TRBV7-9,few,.,CASSSDLRGASYEQYF
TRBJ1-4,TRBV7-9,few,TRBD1,CASSLSGTGHNEKLFF
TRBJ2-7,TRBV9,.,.,CASSVSGTNHEQYF
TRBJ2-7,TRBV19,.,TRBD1,CASKWGDRGEQYF
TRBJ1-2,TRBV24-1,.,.,CATSDSQNYRVEGYTF
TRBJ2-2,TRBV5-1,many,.,CASSLTQSVNTGELFF
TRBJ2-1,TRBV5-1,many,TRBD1,CASSPLLGTGKGNEQFF
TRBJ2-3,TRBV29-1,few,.,CSVALAEGTDTQYF
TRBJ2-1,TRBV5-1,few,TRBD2,CASSLGGASGHEQFF